The 7 T cell receptor beta chains below come from one sample, sequenced in a study of T cells in women clearing cervical HPV infection. The protocol was immunoSEQ multiplex PCR, while the TCRdb copy is restricted to in-frame clones and leaves out a portion. This listing includes about 33,000 clones. Sequences were obtained from blood buffy coat. Receptors originate from a woman between 18 and 69 years old with a cervical HPV16 infection that either progressed to CIN3+ or cleared (not recorded which).

Remarks on this clone: The DNA ends 3 residues before the CDR3 does, and the rest of the CDR3 is filled in from the germline J gene. This sequence joins TRBV7-9 and TRBJ1-2; TRBD1 matches 7 bases. The CDR3 totals 14 residues. The J segment lost 4 bases and the V segment lost 5 bases, leaving 7 bases of the junction unmatched. Germline V gene data show CDR1 as SEHNR and CDR2 as FQNEAQ (reference sequence). The CDR3 bases that were read are TGTGCCAGCAGCGGCACAGGGGATAGCTATGGC. Protein sequence: CASSGTGDSYG. The full-length CDR3 reads as CASSGTGDSYGYTF. Full variable domain (rest looked up from reference TRBV7-9 and TRBJ1-2): DTGVSQNPRHKITKRGQNVTFRCDPISEHNRLYWYRQTLGQGPEFLTYFQNEAQLEKSRLLSDRFSAERPKGSFSTLEIQRTEQGDSAMYLCASSGTGDSYGYTFGSGTRLTVV.

Note on this clone: Coverage ceases 3 residues before the CDR3 finishes, and the germline J gene fills in the end. The V call is TRBV2, the J call TRBJ2-1; TRBD1 agrees at 10 bases. From germline, CDR1 is SNHLY and CDR2 FYNNEI. CDR3 length: 17 amino acids. V dropped 7 bases and J dropped 4; count of bases not matched to a gene: 13. The covered CDR3 bases are TGTGCCAGCACCCCTGTCCCAGGGACAGGGGAGTACAATGAG. Its protein is CASTPVPGTGEYNE. The full CDR3 protein reads CASTPVPGTGEYNEQFF.

Of note for this clone: The CDR3 is cut off 3 residues early in the read; its end comes from the germline J gene. The V and J genes are TRBV11-2 and TRBJ1-1; D uncertain. The CDR3 covers 11 residues. The ends were cut back, 7 bases at V and 7 bases at J, with 10 bases in the middle. Germline CDR1 SGHAT, CDR2 FQNNGV. Incomplete CDR3 DNA: TGTGCCAGCAACCGGGGTCGTGAA. Its protein is CASNRGRE. In full, the CDR3 reads CASNRGREAFF.

Comments on this clone: The read ends 3 residues shy of where the CDR3 ends; the end is completed using the germline J gene. The chain is built from TRBV30 and TRBJ1-5, with unresolved D. V was trimmed by 0 bases and J by 5 bases, leaving 14 bases between them. The CDR3 length is 15 residues. Germline values: CDR1 GTSNPN, CDR2 SVGIG (reference sequence). CDR3 region: CAWSVRGGSYQPQHF. The DNA read from the CDR3 is TGTGCCTGGAGTGTACGGGGAGGTTCCTATCAGCCC.

Measured by frequency, this clone is medium-sized (0.01 to 0.1%). The read terminates 3 residues ahead of where the CDR3 ends, so the germline J gene completes it. The gene calls are TRBV7-2 and TRBJ2-1; perhaps TRBD1 as D (5 bases). The CDR3 is 13 residues long. Germline values: CDR1 SGHTA, CDR2 FQGNSA. V was trimmed by 5 bases and J by 7 bases, leaving 12 bases between them. CDR3 protein: CASSPYQGNEQFF. The covered CDR3 bases are TGTGCCAGCAGCCCTTACCAGGGTAATGAG.

The CDR3 here is CASRLAGVETQYF. The part of the CDR3 DNA that was read is TGTGCCAGCAGGCTAGCGGGAGTGGAGACC. The chain uses TRBV6-2 or TRBV6-3 and TRBJ2-5, with TRBD2 identical over 10 bases. With the read ending 3 residues before the CDR3 end, the germline J gene is used to fill in that end. CDR3 length: 13 residues. Germline values: CDR1 MNHEY, CDR2 SVGEGT. Losses at the gene ends were 6 bases for V and 5 bases for J; bases not matched to a gene: 3.

About this clone: The read terminates 3 residues ahead of where the CDR3 ends, so the germline J gene completes it. The rearrangement links TRBV29-1 to TRBJ2-1; 8 bases map to TRBD2. This CDR3 has 13 residues. After removal of 5 bases from V and 6 bases from J, the junction contained 6 bases not matched to a gene. Germline CDR1 reads SQVTM; CDR2 reads ANQGSEA. The CDR3 DNA, read in part, is TGCAGCGTTCCTAGCGGGTATGGCAATGAG. This gives the protein CSVPSGYGNE. The entire CDR3 is CSVPSGYGNEQFF.